The 17 T cell receptor beta chains listed next were all sequenced from one sample in a study of CD8 T cells in ankylosing spondylitis. TCRdb re-called the 5' RACE reads through MiXCR, storing one row per CDR3 protein. The sample consists of under 250,000 distinct CDR3 sequences, approximately 30% of them appearing once. Sample: blood, either unsorted or a sorted T cell fraction (not recorded which). Every receptor here comes from a male donor with ankylosing spondylitis or in good health (not recorded which).

The chain has TRBV6-1 and TRBJ2-3; D is perhaps TRBD1 (5 bases). V lost 7 bases, J lost 2 bases, and 13 bases lay in between. The CDR3 is made up of 14 amino acids. Germline values: CDR1 MNHNS, CDR2 SASEGT. CDR3 nucleotide sequence: TGTGCCAGCAACTATGGCAGGGCCACAGATACGCAGTATTTT. The encoded protein is CASNYGRATDTQYF.

The chain is built from TRBV10-3 and TRBJ2-2, with TRBD1 matching over 7 bases. V was pared by 6 bases and J by 0 bases, with 4 bases of the junction left unmatched. This CDR3 region has 15 residues. The V gene's germline CDR1 is ENHRY and CDR2 SYGVKD. CDR3 DNA: TGTGCCATCAGCCAGGGACAGCCGAACACCGGGGAGCTGTTTTTT. This sequence encodes CAISQGQPNTGELFF.

The J gene is TRBJ1-5, the V gene TRBV5-1; weak D call: TRBD1 (5 bases). Trimming cost V 1 base and J 4 bases, with 12 bases left between them. This CDR3 contains 15 residues. The germline CDR1 and CDR2 sequences are SGHRS and YFSETQ. The CDR3, as DNA: TGCGCCAGCAGCTTGTCCCCGGACATGAATCAGCCCCAGCATTTT. It specifies CASSLSPDMNQPQHF. Based on the CDR3 plus reference TRBV5-1 and TRBJ1-5, the full variable domain is KAGVTQTPRYLIKTRGQQVTLSCSPISGHRSVSWYQQTPGQGLQFLFEYFSETQRNKGNFPGRFSGRQFSNSRSEMNVSTLELGDSALYLCASSLSPDMNQPQHFGDGTRLSIL.

This clonotype was detected many times. V is TRBV5-1 and J is TRBJ2-3; possible D gene TRBD2, 6 bases. The CDR3 has 13 residues. CDR1 is SGHRS and CDR2 is YFSETQ in the germline V gene. V was trimmed by 7 bases and J by 4 bases, leaving 13 bases between them. CDR3 loop: CASGPVAADTQYF. The CDR3 DNA is TGCGCCAGCGGCCCGGTAGCGGCAGATACGCAGTATTTT.

This clonotype was seen at least ten times. The gene calls are TRBV29-1 and TRBJ2-1; TRBD1 or TRBD2 may be the D gene (6 bases each). The CDR3 runs to 12 residues. V lost 7 bases and J lost 4, with 11 bases in between. Germline V gene sequence: CDR1 SQVTM, CDR2 ANQGSEA. CDR3 amino acids: CSGQGRYNEQFF. Written as DNA, the CDR3 is TGCAGCGGGCAGGGGAGGTACAATGAGCAGTTCTTC.

The chain links TRBV27 to TRBJ1-4, with 7 bases aligning to TRBD1. V dropped 5 bases and J dropped 8; count of bases not matched to a gene: 11. Germline V lookup: CDR1 MNHEY, CDR2 SMNVEV (reference sequence). CDR3 length equals 15 residues. As DNA, the CDR3 is TGTGCCAGCAGTCGTAACAGGGGATTTGCGGAAAAACTGTTTTTT. Residues: CASSRNRGFAEKLFF.

This clonotype occurred a few times. The chain combines TRBV9 with TRBJ2-1, with 8 nucleotides matching TRBD2. V trimming: 3 bases; J trimming: 2 bases; junction bases outside the gene matches: 4. CDR1 is SGDLS and CDR2 is YYNGEE in the germline V gene. The CDR3 totals 15 residues. CDR3 DNA sequence: TGTGCCAGCAGCGCGCATAGCGGGGCCTACAATGAGCAGTTCTTC. Protein: CASSAHSGAYNEQFF.

V gene TRBV27 combines with J gene TRBJ2-7, with TRBD2 matching over 9 bases. Trimming removed 7 bases from V and 6 bases from J; junction bases left unmatched: 13. The CDR3 totals 15 residues. The germline gives CDR1 MNHEY, CDR2 SMNVEV (reference sequence). This CDR3 reads CASNTRPGLASEQYF. CDR3 coding DNA: TGTGCCAGCAACACAAGACCGGGACTAGCAAGCGAGCAGTACTTC.

The chain couples TRBV12-3 or TRBV12-4 to TRBJ2-1; perhaps TRBD2 as D (6 bases). The CDR3 loop spans 13 amino acids. V was clipped by 8 bases and J by 4 bases, with 12 bases between them. The CDR3 coding sequence is TGTGCCAGCGGGTCGCGGGGATACAATGAGCAGTTCTTC. This translates into CASGSRGYNEQFF.

This clonotype was seen only a few times. The rearrangement joins TRBV6-5 to TRBJ1-5; D might be TRBD1 (5 bases). In germline, CDR1 is MNHEY, CDR2 SVGAGI. Trimming pared 4 bases from V and 3 bases from J, leaving 10 bases between. The CDR3 covers 14 residues. CDR3 coding DNA: TGTGCCAGCAGTTTCGGGGGGATCAATCAGCCCCAGCATTTT. This sequence encodes CASSFGGINQPQHF.

Remarks on this clonotype: A much bigger clone sits one base away, suggesting this may be a read error. The chain carries TRBV6-5 and TRBJ1-2, with unresolved D. The CDR3 sequence is 15 residues long. Trimming took 1 base from V and 4 from J, leaving 13 bases between them. Germline CDR1 reads MNHEY; CDR2 reads SVGAGI. This chain's CDR3 is CASSYLGATIYGYTF. The DNA for the CDR3 is TGTGCCAGCAGTTACTTGGGAGCTACTATCTATGGCTACACCTTC.

This clonotype was found once. The chain employs TRBV6-5 and TRBJ2-7; the match to TRBD2 covers 8 bases. The germline V gene has CDR1 MNHEY and CDR2 SVGAGI. The J segment lost 6 bases and the V segment lost 0 bases, leaving 7 bases of the junction unmatched. This CDR3 comprises 15 residues. The CDR3 sequence: CASSYSTGGAGEQYF. The CDR3 DNA reads as TGTGCCAGCAGTTACTCGACCGGGGGGGCCGGCGAGCAGTACTTC.

V and J are TRBV7-9 and TRBJ1-1; possible D gene TRBD1, 5 bases. CDR1 is SEHNR, CDR2 FQNEAQ, per germline (reference sequence). Trimming removed 6 bases at V and 0 bases at J, with 8 bases between. The CDR3 has 13 residues. The CDR3 here is CASSAGMNTEAFF. CDR3 coding DNA: TGTGCCAGCAGTGCAGGGATGAACACTGAAGCTTTCTTT.

In nucleotides, the CDR3 is TGCGCCAGCAGTGAGGGGGGGGCTGGAGATACGCAGTATTTT. Amino acids: CASSEGGAGDTQYF. The V call is TRBV10-1, the J call TRBJ2-3, with D maybe TRBD2 (7 bases). Trimming removed 2 bases from V and 5 bases from J, with 11 bases in between. This CDR3 spans 14 amino acids. Germline lookup yields CDR1 WNHNN and CDR2 SYGVQD (reference sequence).

V usage is TRBV12-3 or TRBV12-4 and J usage is TRBJ2-6; D unclear. The ends were cut back, 4 bases at V and 0 bases at J, with 4 bases in the middle. This CDR3 has 14 amino acids. The CDR3 region has the DNA TGTGCCAGCAGTTGGAGCTCTGGGGCCAACGTCCTGACTTTC. Residues: CASSWSSGANVLTF.

The chain uses TRBV29-1 and TRBJ2-1; 7 nucleotides agree with TRBD2. This CDR3 spans 11 amino acids. V lost 8 bases to trimming and J lost 8 bases; unmatched junction nucleotides: 6. Looked up from germline, CDR1 is SQVTM and CDR2 is ANQGSEA. In DNA, the CDR3 is TGCAGCAGTGCGACTAGCCATGAGCAGTTCTTC. It yields the protein CSSATSHEQFF.

This clonotype was picked up one time. The rearrangement uses TRBV15 and TRBJ2-1; no firm D call. In germline, CDR1 is LNHNV, CDR2 YYDKDF (reference sequence). The CDR3 is 15 amino acids. V lost 0 bases and J 5 bases, leaving 11 bases between the germline ends. The CDR3 here is CATSRDSGSNNEQFF. CDR3 in DNA: TGTGCCACCAGCAGAGATTCCGGGTCCAACAATGAGCAGTTCTTC.